The 7 T cell receptor beta chains below all came from one sample that was sequenced in a study of blood T cells in healthy people across ages (dated by TCRdb to about 2015). Library preparation employed 5' RACE. The reads were generated on an Illumina HiSeq 2500. The second PCR ran for roughly 7 to 11 cycles and used a J-beta primer mix along with a sample-barcoded 5' primer. TCRdb's own reprocessing of the public reads used fastp at Q25 and MiXCR and kept productive beta chains. Rows with a matching CDR3 protein are joined into one entry that keeps the most common DNA and genes. The sample table holds hundreds of thousands of distinct CDR3 sequences, of which roughly three fifths were seen once. Over 35% of the sample is in the top ten clones. The sample comprised blood. These receptors came from a man between 60 and 75 years old in good health.

The CDR3 nucleotides read TGCGCCAGCAAACGCGGGACTAGCGGGGGCACAGATACGCAGTATTTT. Protein sequence: CASKRGTSGGTDTQYF. This sequence joins TRBV5-1 and TRBJ2-3, with TRBD2 identical over 13 bases. V shed 6 bases, J shed 1 base, and the junction held 5 bases outside the gene matches. The V gene's germline CDR1 is SGHRS and CDR2 YFSETQ. The CDR3 consists of 16 residues. Based on the CDR3 plus reference TRBV5-1 and TRBJ2-3, the full variable domain is KAGVTQTPRYLIKTRGQQVTLSCSPISGHRSVSWYQQTPGQGLQFLFEYFSETQRNKGNFPGRFSGRQFSNSRSEMNVSTLELGDSALYLCASKRGTSGGTDTQYFGPGTRLTVL.

In this sample, this clonotype turned up many times. This chain links TRBV14 with TRBJ1-1; 8 bases agree with TRBD1. V trimming: 3 bases; J trimming: 0 bases; junction bases outside the gene matches: 3. The CDR3 is 15 amino acids. Germline CDR1 and CDR2: SGHDN and FVKESK. CDR3 sequence: CASSQHRGLNTEAFF. The DNA for the CDR3 is TGTGCCAGCAGCCAGCACAGGGGGTTGAACACTGAAGCTTTCTTT.

The V gene is TRBV4-1, the J gene TRBJ2-4; 8 nucleotides align to TRBD2. The J call could be wrong; TRBJ2-7 is a better fit for the DNA end. Germline assignment: CDR1 MGHRA and CDR2 YSYEKL. CDR3 length: 16 amino acids. DNA for the CDR3: TGCGCCAGCAGCCAACATGAGCGGGGGAATACCTACGAGCAGTACTTC. Protein sequence: CASSQHERGNTYEQYF.

The sample holds a few counts of this clonotype. The V and J genes are TRBV10-3 and TRBJ2-5, with D tentatively TRBD1 or TRBD2 (5 bases each). Germline V gives CDR1 ENHRY, CDR2 SYGVKD. There are 12 residues in the CDR3. The V gene lost 8 bases and the J gene lost 1 base, with 8 bases spanning the gap. This CDR3 is CAISGPQETQYF. The CDR3 region has the DNA TGTGCCATCTCGGGACCCCAAGAGACCCAGTACTTC.

This clonotype was seen repeatedly, ten times or more. This sequence joins TRBV29-1 and TRBJ2-1, with D perhaps TRBD1 (5 bases). V was cut by 6 bases and J by 14 bases, with 20 bases left in between. Germline CDR1 is SQVTM and CDR2 is ANQGSEA. The CDR3 loop spans 12 amino acids. CDR3 residues: CSVALPQGREFF. CDR3 DNA sequence: TGCAGCGTCGCGCTACCCCAGGGTCGGGAGTTCTTC.

The chain is built from TRBV18 and TRBJ2-1; 7 bases are shared with TRBD1. The CDR3 runs 16 residues. Losses at the gene ends were 3 bases for V and 5 bases for J; bases not matched to a gene: 10. Germline CDR1 is KGHSH and CDR2 is LQKENI. As DNA, the CDR3 is TGTGCCAGCTCACCCCTCCCGACAGGGAGTGACAATGAGCAGTTCTTC. Amino acid sequence: CASSPLPTGSDNEQFF.

This clonotype was observed a handful of times. This chain connects TRBV7-2 to TRBJ2-1; possible D gene TRBD2, 6 bases. V shed 2 bases and J shed 3 bases, with 11 bases lying between them. Germline CDR1 is SGHTA and CDR2 is FQGNSA. This CDR3 is 15 amino acids long. The CDR3, as DNA: TGTGCCAGCAGCTTACTAGGGACTCACTACAATGAGCAGTTCTTC. This translates into CASSLLGTHYNEQFF.